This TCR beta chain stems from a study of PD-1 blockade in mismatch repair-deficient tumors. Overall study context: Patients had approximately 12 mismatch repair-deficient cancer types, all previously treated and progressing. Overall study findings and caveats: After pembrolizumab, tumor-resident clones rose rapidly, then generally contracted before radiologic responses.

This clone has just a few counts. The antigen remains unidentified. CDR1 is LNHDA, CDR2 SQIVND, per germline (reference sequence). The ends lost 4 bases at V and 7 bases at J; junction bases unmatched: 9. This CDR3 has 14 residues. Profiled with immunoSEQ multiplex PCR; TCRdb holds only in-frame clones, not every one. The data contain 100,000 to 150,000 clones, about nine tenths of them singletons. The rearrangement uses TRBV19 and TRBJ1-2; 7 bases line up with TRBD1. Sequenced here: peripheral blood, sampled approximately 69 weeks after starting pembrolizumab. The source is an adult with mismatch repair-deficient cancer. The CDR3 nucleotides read TGTGCCAGTAGTACCAATGACAGGGTGGCTGGCTACACCTTC. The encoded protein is CASSTNDRVAGYTF.